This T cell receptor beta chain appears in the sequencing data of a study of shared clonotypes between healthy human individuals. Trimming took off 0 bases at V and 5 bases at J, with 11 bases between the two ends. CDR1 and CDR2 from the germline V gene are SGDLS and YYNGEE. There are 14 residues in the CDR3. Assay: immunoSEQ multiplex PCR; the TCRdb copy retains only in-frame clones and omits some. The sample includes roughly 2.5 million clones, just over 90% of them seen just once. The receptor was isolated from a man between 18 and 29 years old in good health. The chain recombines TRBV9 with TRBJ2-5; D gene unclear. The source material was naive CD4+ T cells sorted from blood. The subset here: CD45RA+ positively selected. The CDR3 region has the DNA TGTGCCAGCAGCGTAGACTTAGGCTGGGAGACCCAGTACTTC. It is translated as CASSVDLGWETQYF.